This T cell receptor (beta chain) appears in the sequencing data of a study of radiation and T cells in renal cell carcinoma. Germline V gives CDR1 WSHSY, CDR2 SAAADI. With 2 bases clipped from V and 0 bases from J, the junction kept 5 bases outside the gene matches. This CDR3 contains 16 residues. Time point: blood 4 weeks post-SBRT, at nephrectomy. Specified treatment: 15 Gy SBRT to primary tumor, nephrectomy 4 weeks later. The patient's renal cell carcinoma had clear cell pathology. Profiling relied on immunoSEQ multiplex PCR, and the TCRdb table lists in-frame clones only, not all of them. Here the sample spans 130,000 to 150,000 clones, approximately 86% being singletons.

The sample consisted of blood, taken from a patient whose treatment included radiotherapy and nephrectomy. The chain uses TRBV10-2 and TRBJ2-5; 8 nucleotides match TRBD1. The clonotype was recovered from a woman between 50 and 59 years old with renal cell carcinoma. CDR3 protein: CASSEPDRDNQETQYF. CDR3 DNA sequence: TGCGCCAGCAGTGAGCCGGACAGGGATAACCAAGAGACCCAGTACTTC.